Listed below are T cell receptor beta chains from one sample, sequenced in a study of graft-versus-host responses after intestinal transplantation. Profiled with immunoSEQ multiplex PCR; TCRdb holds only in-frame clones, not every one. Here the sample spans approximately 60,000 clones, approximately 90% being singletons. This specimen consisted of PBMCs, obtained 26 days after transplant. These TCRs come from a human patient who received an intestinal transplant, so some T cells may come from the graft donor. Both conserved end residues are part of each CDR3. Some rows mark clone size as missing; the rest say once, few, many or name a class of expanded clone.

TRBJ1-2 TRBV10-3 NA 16 CAISESPVGQGDGYTF
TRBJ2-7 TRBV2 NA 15 CASKYLRQATYEQYF
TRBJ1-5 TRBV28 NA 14 CASSFGLGGGPQHF
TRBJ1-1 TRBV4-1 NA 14 CASRSSVMNTEAFF
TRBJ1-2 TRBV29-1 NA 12 CSVVGSFYGYTF
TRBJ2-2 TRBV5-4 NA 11 CATQGGGELFF
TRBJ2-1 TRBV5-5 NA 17 CASSLWAGQGPSNEQFF
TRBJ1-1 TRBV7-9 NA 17 CASSIPRAGGTNTEAFF
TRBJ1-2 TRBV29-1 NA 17 CSVGLDRPALSNYGYTF
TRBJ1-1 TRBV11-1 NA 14 CASSLAGGGTEAFF
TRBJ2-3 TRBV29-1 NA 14 CSVGLAGATDTQYF
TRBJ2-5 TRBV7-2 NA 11 CASSPGETQYF
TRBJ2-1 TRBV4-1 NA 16 CASSQGQVNSYNEQFF
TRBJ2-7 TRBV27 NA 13 CASSSGSDRGQYF
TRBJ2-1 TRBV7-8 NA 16 CASSPNRLAGNDEQFF
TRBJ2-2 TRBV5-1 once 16 CASSPNRGTGPGELFF
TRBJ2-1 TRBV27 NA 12 CASSLGRSEQFF
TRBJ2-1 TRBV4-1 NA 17 CASSQAEGGRSQNEQFF
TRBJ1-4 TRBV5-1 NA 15 CASSLVDRLNEKLFF
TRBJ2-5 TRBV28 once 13 CASSFRQQETQYF
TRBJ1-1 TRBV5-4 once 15 CASSPTRGLHTEAFF
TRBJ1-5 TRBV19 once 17 CASSIGRGVKDNQPQHF
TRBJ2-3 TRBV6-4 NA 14 CASSFSGSTDTQYF
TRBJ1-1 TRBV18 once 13 CASSRAGQGEAFF
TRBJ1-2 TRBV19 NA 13 CASSRGQIYGYTF
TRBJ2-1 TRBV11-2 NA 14 CASSLDEGINEQFF
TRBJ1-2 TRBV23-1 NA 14 CASSPIRDDYGYTF
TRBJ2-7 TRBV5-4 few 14 CASSSGTKAYEQYF
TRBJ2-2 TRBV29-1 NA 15 CSVEGWGGVTGELFF
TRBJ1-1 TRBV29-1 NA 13 CSVQGETNTEAFF
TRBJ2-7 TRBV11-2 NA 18 CASSLGLVGTGLSYEQYF
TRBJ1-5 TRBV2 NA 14 CASRPTGASQPQHF
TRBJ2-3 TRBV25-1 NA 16 CASSETWTSGSYTQYF
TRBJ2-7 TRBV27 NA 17 CASSSDRGTTLVYEQYF
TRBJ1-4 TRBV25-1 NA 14 CASSEGTGVEKLFF
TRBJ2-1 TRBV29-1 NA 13 CSVDLWSGNEQFF
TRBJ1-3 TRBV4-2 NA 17 CASSRDGGRSSGNTIYF
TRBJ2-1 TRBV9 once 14 CASSVWDSQGEQFF
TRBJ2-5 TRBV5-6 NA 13 CASSLRSRETQYF
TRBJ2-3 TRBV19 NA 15 CASSAWDMSTDTQYF
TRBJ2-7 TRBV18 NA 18 CASSPRDRGFRRSYEQYF
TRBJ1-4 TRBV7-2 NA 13 CASTRGAREKLFF
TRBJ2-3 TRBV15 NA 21 CATSRDEGLADPATSTDTQYF
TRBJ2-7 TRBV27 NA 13 CASSFTGAYEQYF
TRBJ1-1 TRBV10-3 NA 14 CAISESQGAGEAFF
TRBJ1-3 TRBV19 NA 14 CASSWAISGNTIYF
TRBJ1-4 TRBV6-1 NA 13 CASHRHTNEKLFF
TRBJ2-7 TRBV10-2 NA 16 CASSAGTGLSSYEQYF
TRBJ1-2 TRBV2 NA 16 CASSETAGKGLYGYTF
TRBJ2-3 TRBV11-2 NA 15 CASSLKASGTDTQYF
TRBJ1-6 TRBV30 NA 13 CAWSVDILKPLHF
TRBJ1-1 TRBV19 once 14 CASSIVVGGEKAFF
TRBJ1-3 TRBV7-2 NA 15 CASSLDRASGNTIYF
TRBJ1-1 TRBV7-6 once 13 CASSPTGNTEAFF
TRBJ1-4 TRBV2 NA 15 CASSEARVPNEKLFF
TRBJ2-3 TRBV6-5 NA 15 CASQPRDSYTDTQYF
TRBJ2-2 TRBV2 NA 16 CASWDAGDRGGLELFF
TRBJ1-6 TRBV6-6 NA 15 CASSPRTGSYSPLHF
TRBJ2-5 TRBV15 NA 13 CATRLAGQETQYF